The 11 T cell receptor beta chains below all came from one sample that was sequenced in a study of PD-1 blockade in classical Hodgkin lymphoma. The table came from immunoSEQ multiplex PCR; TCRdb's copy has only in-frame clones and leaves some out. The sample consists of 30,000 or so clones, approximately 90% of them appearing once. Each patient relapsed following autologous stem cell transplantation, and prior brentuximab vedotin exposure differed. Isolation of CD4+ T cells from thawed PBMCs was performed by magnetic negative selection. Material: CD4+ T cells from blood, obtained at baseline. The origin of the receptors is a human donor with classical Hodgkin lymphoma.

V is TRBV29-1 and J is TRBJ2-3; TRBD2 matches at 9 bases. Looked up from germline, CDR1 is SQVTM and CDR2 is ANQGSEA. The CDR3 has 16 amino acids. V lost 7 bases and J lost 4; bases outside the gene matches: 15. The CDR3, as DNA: TGCAGCGCAACCCTAGGGCTAGCGGGAAGGGCAGATACGCAGTATTTT. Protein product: CSATLGLAGRADTQYF.

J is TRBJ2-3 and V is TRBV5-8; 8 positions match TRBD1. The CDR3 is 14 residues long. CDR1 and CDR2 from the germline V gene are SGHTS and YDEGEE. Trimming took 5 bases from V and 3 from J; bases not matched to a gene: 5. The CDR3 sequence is CASRLDRGTDTQYF. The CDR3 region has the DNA TGTGCCAGCAGACTAGACAGGGGAACAGATACGCAGTATTTT.

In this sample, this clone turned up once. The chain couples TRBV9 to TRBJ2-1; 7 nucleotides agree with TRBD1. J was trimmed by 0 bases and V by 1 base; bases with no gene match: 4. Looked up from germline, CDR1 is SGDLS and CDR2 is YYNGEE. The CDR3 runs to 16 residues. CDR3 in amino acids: CASSVRGTDSYNEQFF. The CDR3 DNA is TGTGCCAGCAGCGTACGTGGGACAGACTCCTACAATGAGCAGTTCTTC.

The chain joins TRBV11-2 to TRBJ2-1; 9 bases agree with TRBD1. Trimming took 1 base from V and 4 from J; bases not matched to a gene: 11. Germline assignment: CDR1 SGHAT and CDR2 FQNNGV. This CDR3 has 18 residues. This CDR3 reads CASSLVGRGQGAYNEQFF. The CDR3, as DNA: TGTGCCAGCAGCTTAGTAGGGCGGGGACAGGGAGCTTACAATGAGCAGTTCTTC.

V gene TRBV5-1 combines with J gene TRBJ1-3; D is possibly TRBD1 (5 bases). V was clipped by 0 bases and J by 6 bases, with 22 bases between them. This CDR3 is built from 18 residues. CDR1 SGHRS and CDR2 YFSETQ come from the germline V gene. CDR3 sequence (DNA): TGCGCCAGCAGCTTGGGTCTCGGAGGGACGAACCTGGAAAACACCATATATTTT. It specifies CASSLGLGGTNLENTIYF.

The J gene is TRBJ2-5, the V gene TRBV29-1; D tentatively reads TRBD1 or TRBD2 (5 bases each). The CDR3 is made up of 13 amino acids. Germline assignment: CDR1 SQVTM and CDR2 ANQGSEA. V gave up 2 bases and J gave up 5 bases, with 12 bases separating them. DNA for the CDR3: TGCAGCGTTGAAAATGTTTGGGGGGAGACCCAGTACTTC. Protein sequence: CSVENVWGETQYF.

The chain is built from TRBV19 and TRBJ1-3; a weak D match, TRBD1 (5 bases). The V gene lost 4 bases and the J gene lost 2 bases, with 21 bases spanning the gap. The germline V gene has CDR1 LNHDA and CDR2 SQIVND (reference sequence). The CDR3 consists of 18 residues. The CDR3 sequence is CASSTHLGPKTAGNTIYF. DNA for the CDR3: TGTGCCAGTAGTACCCACCTGGGGCCCAAAACGGCTGGAAACACCATATATTTT.

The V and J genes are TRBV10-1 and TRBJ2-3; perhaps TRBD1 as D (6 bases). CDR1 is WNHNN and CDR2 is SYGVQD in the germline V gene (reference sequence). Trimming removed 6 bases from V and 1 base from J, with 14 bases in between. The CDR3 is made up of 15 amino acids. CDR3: CASSLGTRGTDTQYF. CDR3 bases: TGCGCCAGCAGCCTCGGGACAAGAGGCACAGATACGCAGTATTTT.

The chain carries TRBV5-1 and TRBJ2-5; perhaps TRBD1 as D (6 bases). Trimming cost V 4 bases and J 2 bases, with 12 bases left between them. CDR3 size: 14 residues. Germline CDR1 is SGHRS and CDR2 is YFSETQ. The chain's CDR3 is CASSRTVRQETQYF. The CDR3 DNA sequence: TGCGCCAGCAGCCGGACAGTGAGGCAAGAGACCCAGTACTTC.

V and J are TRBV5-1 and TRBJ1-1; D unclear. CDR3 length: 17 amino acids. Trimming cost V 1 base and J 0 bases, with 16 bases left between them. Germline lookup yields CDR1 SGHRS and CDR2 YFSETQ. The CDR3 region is CASSLRVSRGLNTEAFF. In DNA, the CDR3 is TGCGCCAGCAGCTTGCGCGTTTCACGGGGATTGAACACTGAAGCTTTCTTT.

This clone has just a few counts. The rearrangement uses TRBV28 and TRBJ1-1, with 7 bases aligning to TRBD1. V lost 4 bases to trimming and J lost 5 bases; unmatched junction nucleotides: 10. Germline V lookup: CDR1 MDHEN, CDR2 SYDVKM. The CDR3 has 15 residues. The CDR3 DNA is TGTGCCAGCAGTTCCCCCGTCAGGGGGAGGACTGAAGCTTTCTTT. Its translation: CASSSPVRGRTEAFF.